This note documents a single T cell receptor (beta chain) sequence. Its antigen is currently unknown. The V and J ends lost 8 bases and 4 bases respectively, with 24 bases between them. Germline CDR1 DFQATT, CDR2 SNEGSKA (reference sequence). The CDR3 is 16 amino acids. The sample originates from a study of T cell repertoires in cytomegalovirus infection. Study summary: Indicated by public TCR beta signatures were CMV infection and matching HLA type.

MiXCR, run by TCRdb on the reads, gives a single entry per CDR3 protein. Of approximately 400,000 distinct CDR3 sequences listed, roughly 31% are singletons. Findings of the study overall: Identification of carriers of CMV plus the relevant HLA was achieved through cumulative public TCR beta family frequency. There were HLA-C-restricted CMV-specific TCR beta clonotypes dominating the ex vivo response.

The chain is built from TRBV20-1 and TRBJ1-5; D remains ambiguous. Sequencing was performed on PBMCs. The receptor's source is a human donor in good health (CMV status not recorded). Some clones in this sample may be carry-over from other donors' samples. In DNA, the CDR3 is TGCAGTTCTGCTGGGTTGCAACGGTTTGGTAATCAGCCCCAGCATTTT. Translation gives CSSAGLQRFGNQPQHF.